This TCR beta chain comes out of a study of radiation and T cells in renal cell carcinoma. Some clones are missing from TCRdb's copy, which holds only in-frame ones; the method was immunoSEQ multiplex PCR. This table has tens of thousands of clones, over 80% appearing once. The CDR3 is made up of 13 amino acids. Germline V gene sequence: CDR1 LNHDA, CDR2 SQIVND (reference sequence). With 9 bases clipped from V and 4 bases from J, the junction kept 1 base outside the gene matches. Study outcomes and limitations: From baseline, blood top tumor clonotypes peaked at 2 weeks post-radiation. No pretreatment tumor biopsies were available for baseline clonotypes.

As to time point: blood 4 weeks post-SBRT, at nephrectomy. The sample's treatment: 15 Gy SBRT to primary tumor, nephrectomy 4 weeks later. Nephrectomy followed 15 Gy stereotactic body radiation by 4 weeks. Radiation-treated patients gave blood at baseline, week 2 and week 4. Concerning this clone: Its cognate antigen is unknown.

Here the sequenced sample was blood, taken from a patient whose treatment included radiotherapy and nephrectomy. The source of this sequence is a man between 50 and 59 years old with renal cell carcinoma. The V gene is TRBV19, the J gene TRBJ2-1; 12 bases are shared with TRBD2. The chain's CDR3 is CASGTSGYNEQFF. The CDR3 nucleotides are TGTGCCAGCGGGACTAGCGGGTACAATGAGCAGTTCTTC.